At least ten counts were recorded for the clone carrying this TCR beta chain. Antigen: not known. This sample is drawn from a study of identical twins. Study-wide points: The abundant beta clonotypes from cord blood had fewer insertions, and memory repertoires had none of this.

Unique molecular identifiers were present on the cDNA, which also gained a universal primer site by template switching. TCRdb redid the calling of the 5' RACE reads with MiXCR, one entry per CDR3 protein. Here the sample spans roughly 230,000 distinct CDR3 sequences, approximately 8.3% being singletons. The CDR3 consists of 17 residues. The germline V and J ends were trimmed by 0 bases and 1 base, with 13 bases remaining between them. Germline CDR1 reads LNHNV; CDR2 reads YYDKDF (reference sequence). The same sample was also studied in work on yellow fever vaccine responses in identical twins. As that study records: Twins' vaccine T cell response reportedly seemed partly convergent, partly personalized.

Specimen: CD8+ T cells sorted from blood. The chain couples TRBV15 to TRBJ1-5; unclear D gene. The clonotype originates from a woman aged 18-29 years in good health. The CDR3 is CATSRDGEDLSNQPQHF. CDR3 DNA sequence: TGTGCCACCAGCAGAGATGGGGAGGACCTAAGCAATCAGCCCCAGCATTTT.